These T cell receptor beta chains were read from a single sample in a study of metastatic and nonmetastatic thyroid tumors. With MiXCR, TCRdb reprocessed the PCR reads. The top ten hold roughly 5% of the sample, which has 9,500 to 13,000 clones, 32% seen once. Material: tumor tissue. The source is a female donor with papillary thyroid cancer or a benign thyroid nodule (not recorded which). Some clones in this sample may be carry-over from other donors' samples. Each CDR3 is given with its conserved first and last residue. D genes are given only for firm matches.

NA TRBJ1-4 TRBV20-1 CSARDWGSHNEKLFF
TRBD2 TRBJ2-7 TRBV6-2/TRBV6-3 CASSNLLLAGVPYEQYF
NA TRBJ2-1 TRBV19 CASRAYNEQFF
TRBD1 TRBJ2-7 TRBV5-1 CASSGTGTGAEQYF
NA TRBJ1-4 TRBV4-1 CASSQDMSTANEKLFF
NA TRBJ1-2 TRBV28 CASSRILTDLLLSGYTF
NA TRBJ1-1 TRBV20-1 CSAGDTTNTEAFF
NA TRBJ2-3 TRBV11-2 CASSQITDTQYF
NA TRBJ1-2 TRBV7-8 CASSLGGYGYTF
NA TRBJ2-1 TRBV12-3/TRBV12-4 CASTFYCERFF
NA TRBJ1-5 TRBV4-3 CASTPDRESNQPQHF
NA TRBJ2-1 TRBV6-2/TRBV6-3 CASNLAPYNEQFF
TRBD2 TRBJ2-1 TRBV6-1 CASSPSAGGYNEQFF
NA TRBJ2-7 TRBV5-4 CASSSVPGNEQYF
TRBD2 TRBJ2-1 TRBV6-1 CASRVTSGSGHEQFF
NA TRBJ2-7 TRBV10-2 CASSELAGAEEQYF
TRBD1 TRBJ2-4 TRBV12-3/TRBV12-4 CASSWDRGRKNIQYF
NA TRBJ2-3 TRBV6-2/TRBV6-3 CASSYSQSTDTQYF
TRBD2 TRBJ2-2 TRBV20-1 CSARVAGGPHTGELFF
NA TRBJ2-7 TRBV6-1 CASSEIRERYEQYF
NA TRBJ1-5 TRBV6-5 CASSYGQSNQPQHF
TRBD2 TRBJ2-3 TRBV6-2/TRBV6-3 CASSPVTSGSYTDTQYF
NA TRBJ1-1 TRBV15 CATSRDRGENTEAFF
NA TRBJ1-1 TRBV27 CASSTFDQGPTEAFF
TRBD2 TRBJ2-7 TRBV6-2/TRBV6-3 CASSPGLADYEQYF
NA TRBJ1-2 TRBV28 CASRRILTDLLLSGYTF
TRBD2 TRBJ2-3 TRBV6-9 CASSFAGDFTYTQYF
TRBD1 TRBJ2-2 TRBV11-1 CASSLVRRDRTLYGELFF
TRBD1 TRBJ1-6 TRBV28 CASSLWGQGSNSPLHF
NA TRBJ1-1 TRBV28 CASSSGSNTEAFF
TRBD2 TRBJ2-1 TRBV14 CASSRVASGSHEQFF
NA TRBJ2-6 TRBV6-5 CASSYRSGANVLTF
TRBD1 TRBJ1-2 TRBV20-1 CSAMGTGDNYGYTF
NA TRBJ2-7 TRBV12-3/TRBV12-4 CASSLASGTGAYEQYF
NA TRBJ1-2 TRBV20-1 CSADTADGYTF
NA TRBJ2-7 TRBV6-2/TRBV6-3 CASRPGSSYEQYF
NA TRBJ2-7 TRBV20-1 CSARIGIGTYEQYF
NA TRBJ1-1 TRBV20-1 CSALVGKGTEAFF
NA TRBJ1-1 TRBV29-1 CSWAGVNTEAFF
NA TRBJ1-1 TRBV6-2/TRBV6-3 CASRKQWNTEAFF
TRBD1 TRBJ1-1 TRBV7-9 CASSMGQGGEAFF